The clone carrying this T cell receptor (beta chain) was observed many times. Attachment of unique molecular identifiers to individual cDNA molecules was performed. Using its own MiXCR run on the 5' RACE reads, TCRdb lists one record per CDR3 protein. This repertoire shows some 66,000 distinct CDR3 sequences, around 12% found once; its top ten account for roughly 4.2%. The data are from a study of early T cells in non-severe SARS-CoV-2 infection. The CDR3 runs 13 residues. V was cut by 0 bases and J by 3 bases, with 5 bases left in between. Germline V gene sequence: CDR1 SGHRS, CDR2 YFSETQ. The material sequenced was whole blood. The chain has TRBV5-1 and TRBJ2-3; D gene uncertain. The clonotype originates from an adult who was a healthcare worker with PCR-confirmed SARS-CoV-2 infection or an uninfected control (not recorded which). The CDR3 DNA reads TGCGCCAGCAGCTTGGAAAGAACAGATACGCAGTATTTT. This gives the protein CASSLERTDTQYF.